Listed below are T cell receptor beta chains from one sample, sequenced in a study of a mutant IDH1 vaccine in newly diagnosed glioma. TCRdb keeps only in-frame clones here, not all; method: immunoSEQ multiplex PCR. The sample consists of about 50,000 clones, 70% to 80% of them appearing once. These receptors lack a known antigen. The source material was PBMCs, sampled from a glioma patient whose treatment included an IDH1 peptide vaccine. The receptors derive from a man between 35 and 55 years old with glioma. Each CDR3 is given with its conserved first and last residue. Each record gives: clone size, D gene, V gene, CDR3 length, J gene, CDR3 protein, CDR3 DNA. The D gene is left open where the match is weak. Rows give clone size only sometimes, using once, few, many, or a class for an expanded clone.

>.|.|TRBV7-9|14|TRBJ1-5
CASSLVGGNQPQHF
TGTGCCAGCAGCTTAGTCGGGGGGAATCAGCCCCAGCATTTT
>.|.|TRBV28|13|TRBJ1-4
CASSLSGREKLFF
TGTGCCAGCAGTTTATCGGGCAGGGAAAAACTGTTTTTT
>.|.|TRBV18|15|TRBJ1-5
CASSPPPGTDQPQHF
TGTGCCAGCTCACCACCGCCAGGGACGGATCAGCCCCAGCATTTT
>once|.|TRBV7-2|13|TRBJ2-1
CASSFRVGSEQFF
TGTGCCAGCAGCTTCAGGGTTGGATCTGAGCAGTTCTTC
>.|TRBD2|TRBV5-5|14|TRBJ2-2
CASWAGVFTGELFF
TGTGCCAGCTGGGCGGGAGTTTTTACCGGGGAGCTGTTTTTT
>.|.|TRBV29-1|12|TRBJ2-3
CSVVQTTDTQYF
TGCAGCGTTGTACAGACCACAGATACGCAGTATTTT
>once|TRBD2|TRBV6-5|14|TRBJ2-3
CATISSGRTDTQYF
TGTGCCACAATCTCTAGCGGGAGGACAGATACGCAGTATTTT
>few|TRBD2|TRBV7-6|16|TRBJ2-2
CASSLRLAGGTGELFF
TGTGCCAGCAGCTTAAGACTAGCGGGAGGCACCGGGGAGCTGTTTTTT
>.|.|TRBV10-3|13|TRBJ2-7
CAISEGGHYEQYF
TGTGCCATCAGTGAGGGCGGACACTACGAGCAGTACTTC
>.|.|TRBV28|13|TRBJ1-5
CASTNQGHQPQHF
TGTGCCAGCACAAACCAGGGGCACCAGCCCCAGCATTTT
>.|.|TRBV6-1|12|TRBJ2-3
CASSDGTDTQYF
TGTGCCAGCAGTGACGGAACAGATACGCAGTATTTT
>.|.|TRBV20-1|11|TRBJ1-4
CSARGPEKLFF
TGCAGTGCTAGAGGTCCCGAAAAACTGTTTTTT
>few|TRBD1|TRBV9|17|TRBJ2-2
CASSAKPGQGFTGELFF
TGTGCCAGCAGCGCGAAACCGGGACAGGGGTTCACCGGGGAGCTGTTTTTT
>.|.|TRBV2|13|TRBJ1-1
CASSSGMGTEAFF
TGTGCCAGCAGTTCAGGGATGGGGACTGAAGCTTTCTTT
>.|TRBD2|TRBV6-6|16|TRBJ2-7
CASRWGGGPPQNEQYF
TGTGCCAGCAGATGGGGGGGAGGACCCCCTCAGAACGAGCAGTACTTC
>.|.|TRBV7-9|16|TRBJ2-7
CASSLGGGTLTYEQYF
TGTGCCAGCAGCTTAGGTGGAGGGACCTTAACCTACGAGCAGTACTTC
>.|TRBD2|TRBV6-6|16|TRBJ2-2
CASSRTSGGLTGELFF
TGTGCCAGCAGCAGAACTAGCGGGGGACTTACCGGGGAGCTGTTTTTT
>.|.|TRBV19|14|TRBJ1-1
CASSIGTVGTEAFF
TGTGCCAGTAGTATAGGCACAGTTGGCACTGAAGCTTTCTTT
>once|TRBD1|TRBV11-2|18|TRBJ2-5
CASSLDSGTGGDGETQYF
TGTGCCAGCAGCTTGGACTCCGGGACAGGGGGAGACGGGGAGACCCAGTACTTC
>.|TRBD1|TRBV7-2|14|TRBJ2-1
CASSFPTGANEQFF
TGTGCCAGCAGCTTCCCCACAGGGGCCAATGAGCAGTTCTTC
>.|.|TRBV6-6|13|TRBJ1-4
CASSPGRNEKLFF
TGTGCCAGCAGTCCGGGGCGGAATGAAAAACTGTTTTTT
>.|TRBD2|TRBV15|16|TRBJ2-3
CATSRDMGEGRDTQYF
TGTGCCACCAGCAGAGATATGGGGGAGGGCCGAGATACGCAGTATTTT